This TCR beta chain was observed in a study of regulatory T cells in long-lasting Graves disease. Findings and limits, study-wide: Persistent Graves' patients possessed reduced TCR diversity relative to recently diagnosed ones.

This clonotype was detected a few times. Its antigen remains unknown. V lost 5 bases, J lost 8 bases, and 16 bases lay in between. CDR1 is SEHNR and CDR2 is FQNEAQ in the germline V gene (reference sequence). This CDR3 contains 14 residues. Time point denoted: newly diagnosed GD, antithyroid drugs for less than 3 months. Isolated PBMC RNA provided the starting material for the TCR library. According to the study, TCR beta libraries were built with iRepertoire HTBI primers and CDR3-region Arm-PCR. One entry per CDR3 protein results from TCRdb running MiXCR on the multiplex PCR reads. The table includes over 450,000 distinct CDR3 sequences, 12% detected once. The data were also submitted as part of a second study, on T cells in Graves' hyperthyroidism and ophthalmopathy. According to that study: Blood held most thyroid clonotypes expanded above 0.001 frequency.

This clonotype was sampled from a young woman with Graves disease. The J gene is TRBJ2-1, the V gene TRBV7-9; D unresolved. Specimen: peripheral blood mononuclear cells (PBMCs), collected at new diagnosis, from a patient treated with antithyroid drugs. The DNA of the CDR3 is TGTGCCAGCAGCGTGAATTACCACCAGGATGAGCAGTTCTTC. Translation: CASSVNYHQDEQFF.